These 25 T cell receptor beta chains were sequenced from one sample in a study of blood T cell repertoires in COVID-19 (TCRdb year 2020). To prepare the library, the immunoSEQ multiplex PCR assay was applied. In its TCRdb copy, this immuneACCESS table keeps in-frame sequences only and misses some clones. Where compared with another copy, unresolved V genes explain less than half of these, and the others have no known cause. The sample has 390,000 or so clones on record, 83% of them singletons. The ten largest clonotypes hold about 4.8% of the sample. The sequencing sample was made of PBMCs or T cells enriched from blood (not recorded which). Source of these receptors: a woman in her 50s who had recovered from COVID-19.

This clone was seen just once. This chain connects TRBV12-5 to TRBJ2-7, with TRBD2 matching over 9 bases. The germline gives CDR1 LGHNT, CDR2 FRNRAP. Trimming removed 0 bases from V and 3 bases from J; junction bases left unmatched: 3. The CDR3 loop spans 15 amino acids. The CDR3 loop reads CASGLVAGGVYEQYF. The CDR3 DNA follows: TGTGCTAGTGGTTTGGTGGCGGGGGGGGTCTACGAGCAGTACTTC. Drawing the rest from reference TRBV12-5 and TRBJ2-7, the complete variable domain is DARVTQTPRHKVTEMGQEVTMRCQPILGHNTVFWYRQTMMQGLELLAYFRNRAPLDDSGMPKDRFSAEMPDATLATLKIQPSEPRDSAVYFCASGLVAGGVYEQYFGPGTRLTVT.

The chain is built from TRBV28 and TRBJ2-5; 10 bases are shared with TRBD1. The CDR3 is 16 amino acids. Germline lookup yields CDR1 MDHEN and CDR2 SYDVKM. After removal of 3 bases from V and 0 bases from J, the junction contained 4 bases not matched to a gene. Here the CDR3 DNA reads TGTGCCAGCAGTTTGAGGGGACAGGGGTACCAAGAGACCCAGTACTTC. It translates to CASSLRGQGYQETQYF.

The CDR3 DNA reads TGTGCCAGTAGTTCCCAGGAGTGGGGGGGCGCAAGCTATGGCTACACCTTC. Its translation: CASSSQEWGGASYGYTF. The genes are TRBV19 and TRBJ1-2; D perhaps matches TRBD1 (6 bases). The length of the CDR3 is 17 residues. Germline CDR1 and CDR2: LNHDA and SQIVND (reference sequence). V dropped 5 bases and J dropped 4 bases, with 23 bases sitting between them.

V usage is TRBV19 and J usage is TRBJ1-1, with D perhaps matching TRBD1 (6 bases). V lost 1 base and J 4 bases, leaving 7 bases between the germline ends. This CDR3 spans 13 amino acids. Per the germline V gene, CDR1 is LNHDA and CDR2 is SQIVND (reference sequence). The CDR3 here is CASSIGGLTEAFF. The DNA for the CDR3 is TGTGCCAGTAGTATAGGGGGGCTCACTGAAGCTTTCTTT.

The CDR3 DNA is TGCGCCAGCAGCCAAGAACTTCGTGCGGGTAGCTCCTACAATGAGCAGTTCTTC. Translated, it gives CASSQELRAGSSYNEQFF. The chain employs TRBV4-3 and TRBJ2-1, with a possible D match to TRBD2 (5 bases). CDR1 and CDR2 from the germline V gene are LGHNA and YSLEER. CDR3 length: 18 amino acids. Trimming took 0 bases from V and 0 from J, leaving 15 bases between them.

With respect to this clone: The sample has other DNA sequences that encode this CDR3 too. The rearrangement links TRBV20-1 to TRBJ1-3; D remains ambiguous. The CDR3 extends over 11 amino acids. Between the trimmed V and J ends, which lost 3 bases and 3 bases, there was a span of 3 bases. The germline V gene encodes CDR1 DFQATT and CDR2 SNEGSKA (reference sequence). In nucleotides, the CDR3 is TGCAGTGCTAGTCGTGGAAACACCATATATTTT. Translated: CSASRGNTIYF.

V usage is TRBV28 and J usage is TRBJ2-5; 15 bases line up with TRBD2. The CDR3 is 18 residues long. V was clipped by 4 bases and J by 4 bases; unmatched bases: 10. Germline-derived CDR1 and CDR2 are MDHEN and SYDVKM. CDR3: CASSSWTSGGARGETQYF. CDR3 sequence (DNA): TGTGCCAGCAGTTCGTGGACTAGCGGGGGGGCGAGGGGAGAGACCCAGTACTTC.

V and J are TRBV5-6 and TRBJ1-2, with D maybe TRBD1 (6 bases). V was trimmed by 0 bases and J by 4 bases, leaving 13 bases between them. Germline V lookup: CDR1 SGHDT, CDR2 YYEEEE. The CDR3 is 15 amino acids. The CDR3: CASSLGARGIYGYTF. The CDR3 nucleotides read TGTGCCAGCAGCTTGGGGGCCAGGGGAATCTATGGCTACACCTTC.

The CDR3: CASTPGYPNTEAFF. CDR3 nucleotide sequence: TGTGCCAGCACCCCGGGGTACCCGAACACTGAAGCTTTCTTT. The V and J genes are TRBV7-2 and TRBJ1-1; no definite D call. Trimming removed 7 bases at V and 1 base at J, with 13 bases between. The CDR3 length is 14 residues. Germline loops: CDR1 SGHTA, CDR2 FQGNSA.

The rearrangement uses TRBV7-9 and TRBJ2-3; tentative D call: TRBD1 (5 bases). This CDR3 comprises 15 residues. V was trimmed by 5 bases and J by 1 base, leaving 13 bases between them. Per the germline V gene, CDR1 is SEHNR and CDR2 is FQNEAQ (reference sequence). The CDR3 DNA reads as TGTGCCAGCAGCCTCTCCTACAGGCGCACAGATACGCAGTATTTT. It yields the protein CASSLSYRRTDTQYF. The variable domain in full, completed from reference TRBV7-9 and TRBJ2-3, reads DTGVSQNPRHKITKRGQNVTFRCDPISEHNRLYWYRQTLGQGPEFLTYFQNEAQLEKSRLLSDRFSAERPKGSFSTLEIQRTEQGDSAMYLCASSLSYRRTDTQYFGPGTRLTVL.

The V gene is TRBV12-3 or TRBV12-4, the J gene TRBJ2-7; a possible D gene is TRBD2 (6 bases). Trimming cost V 7 bases and J 3 bases, with 10 bases left between them. This CDR3 is built from 12 residues. As DNA, the CDR3 is TGTGCCAGCAATATGGGAGGCTACGAGCAGTACTTC. Its protein product is CASNMGGYEQYF.

V is TRBV11-3 and J is TRBJ2-4; TRBD1 agrees at 9 bases. This CDR3 spans 15 amino acids. The ends lost 5 bases at V and 7 bases at J; junction bases unmatched: 9. Germline assignment: CDR1 SGHNT and CDR2 YENEEA. The CDR3 DNA reads as TGTGCCAGCAGCGTATCGGGACAGGGCCGGAACATTCAGTACTTC. Protein sequence: CASSVSGQGRNIQYF.

This clone was recorded a few times. The chain is built from TRBV19 and TRBJ2-1, with TRBD1 identical over 8 bases. The CDR3 is 16 amino acids. Germline CDR1 and CDR2: LNHDA and SQIVND (reference sequence). The V segment lost 5 bases and the J segment 3 bases; nucleotides outside the gene matches: 9. In DNA, the CDR3 is TGTGCCAGTAGTCCGACAGGGGTGAGGTACTACAATGAGCAGTTCTTC. It translates to CASSPTGVRYYNEQFF. The variable domain in full, completed from reference TRBV19 and TRBJ2-1, reads DGGITQSPKYLFRKEGQNVTLSCEQNLNHDAMYWYRQDPGQGLRLIYYSQIVNDFQKGDIAEGYSVSREKKESFPLTVTSAQKNPTAFYLCASSPTGVRYYNEQFFGPGTRLTVL.

This clone was seen a handful of times. The chain uses TRBV7-3 and TRBJ1-1, with 10 bases aligning to TRBD1. Germline V CDR1 and CDR2: SGHTA, FQGTGA. The ends lost 8 bases at V and 4 bases at J; junction bases unmatched: 7. CDR3 length: 14 residues. CDR3 sequence reads: CASQGTGASTEAFF. For the CDR3, the DNA is TGTGCCAGCCAGGGGACAGGGGCCAGCACTGAAGCTTTCTTT.

This sequence joins TRBV4-1 and TRBJ2-5; no clear D. CDR1 is MGHRA, CDR2 YSYEKL, per germline. The CDR3 contains 15 residues. V was pared by 1 base and J by 1 base, with 10 bases between. CDR3 in amino acids: CASSQVAARQETQYF. Here the CDR3 DNA reads TGCGCCAGCAGCCAAGTGGCGGCCCGCCAAGAGACCCAGTACTTC.

The gene calls are TRBV25-1 and TRBJ1-3; no clear D gene. The germline V and J ends were trimmed by 4 bases and 0 bases, with 13 bases remaining between them. Germline lookup yields CDR1 MGHDK and CDR2 SYGVNS. CDR3 length equals 16 residues. The CDR3 reads CASSGTVLSSGNTIYF. The CDR3 DNA is TGTGCCAGCAGTGGAACAGTCCTCTCCTCTGGAAACACCATATATTTT.

The chain carries TRBV6-5 and TRBJ1-6; TRBD1 agrees at 7 bases. Per the germline V gene, CDR1 is MNHEY and CDR2 is SVGAGI. Trimming removed 0 bases from V and 7 bases from J; junction bases left unmatched: 6. This CDR3 is built from 16 residues. CDR3 nucleotides: TGTGCCAGCAGTTACTCATGGACAGGCATGAATTCACCCCTCCACTTT. Protein sequence: CASSYSWTGMNSPLHF.

This clone was detected once. The J gene is TRBJ1-2, the V gene TRBV12-3 or TRBV12-4, with 8 bases matching TRBD1. With 6 bases clipped from V and 11 bases from J, the junction kept 11 bases outside the gene matches. The CDR3 consists of 13 residues. CDR3 loop: CASSTGTGTLYTF. The CDR3 DNA reads as TGTGCCAGCAGCACGGGGACAGGCACTCTTTACACCTTC.

The chain links TRBV3-1 (or the pseudogene TRBV3-2) to TRBJ2-7; TRBD2 matches at 7 bases. CDR1 and CDR2 from the germline V gene are LGHDT and YNNKEL (reference sequence). The CDR3 is 14 residues long. J lost 2 bases, V lost 4 bases, and 5 bases had no gene match. CDR3 nucleotide sequence: TGTGCCAGCAGCCCCCCCGGACTAGCCTACGAGCAGTACTTC. Translated, it gives CASSPPGLAYEQYF.

The rearrangement links TRBV3-1 (or the pseudogene TRBV3-2) to TRBJ2-2; a possible D gene is TRBD2 (6 bases). Deletions cut 7 bases from V and 7 bases from J, with 7 bases between. The germline CDR1 and CDR2 sequences are LGHDT and YNNKEL (reference sequence). The CDR3 covers 11 residues. The CDR3 DNA reads TGTGCCAGCACTAGCGTCGGGGAGCTGTTTTTT. Translated: CASTSVGELFF.

The chain has TRBV25-1 and TRBJ1-5; 8 bases fit TRBD1. The CDR3 contains 16 residues. The germline V gene encodes CDR1 MGHDK and CDR2 SYGVNS. Trimming took 2 bases from V and 1 from J; bases not matched to a gene: 4. CDR3 DNA sequence: TGTGCCAGCAGTGAAACCGGGACAGGAAGCAATCAGCCCCAGCATTTT. It encodes CASSETGTGSNQPQHF.

The chain couples TRBV4-2 to TRBJ2-1; 9 nucleotides line up with TRBD1. CDR3 length equals 15 residues. Looked up from germline, CDR1 is LGHNA and CDR2 is YNFKEQ. With 7 bases clipped from V and 0 bases from J, the junction kept 4 bases outside the gene matches. Here the CDR3 reads CASTVDRGSYNEQFF. The CDR3 region has the DNA TGTGCCAGCACCGTGGACAGGGGCTCCTACAATGAGCAGTTCTTC.

About this clone itself: The identical CDR3 is also encoded by other nucleotide sequences in the sample. The chain recombines TRBV6-5 with TRBJ1-3; possible D gene TRBD1, 5 bases. Germline V CDR1 and CDR2: MNHEY, SVGAGI. There are 13 residues in the CDR3. V lost 5 bases, J lost 1 base, and 6 bases lay in between. The CDR3 loop reads CASSRGSGNTIYF. As DNA, the CDR3 is TGTGCCAGCAGTCGGGGGTCTGGAAACACCATATATTTT.

The chain uses TRBV6-2 or TRBV6-3 and TRBJ2-2, with 8 nucleotides matching TRBD2. The ends lost 6 bases at V and 7 bases at J; junction bases unmatched: 13. Germline V gene sequence: CDR1 MNHEY, CDR2 SVGEGT. The CDR3 spans 16 residues. This chain's CDR3 is CASSWTAGDGGGELFF. Written as DNA, the CDR3 is TGTGCCAGCAGCTGGACAGCGGGAGATGGGGGCGGGGAGCTGTTTTTT.

The chain employs TRBV6-2 or TRBV6-3 and TRBJ1-1, with D possibly being TRBD1 (6 bases). V was trimmed by 4 bases and J by 1 base, leaving 10 bases between them. CDR3 length: 14 residues. Germline V lookup: CDR1 MNHEY, CDR2 SVGEGT. Written as DNA, the CDR3 is TGTGCCAGCAGTTCAGACAGGCAGAACACTGAAGCTTTCTTT. This gives the protein CASSSDRQNTEAFF.